The text below deals with one T cell receptor (beta chain). This record belongs to a study of blood T cell repertoires in COVID-19. Across the whole study: COVID-19 samples collected from the United States, Italy and Spain covered acute and convalescent phases. PBMCs, B-cell-depleted T cells, or T cells provided the cDNA or gDNA that made up the material.

The CDR3 spans 15 residues. Germline CDR1 and CDR2: ENHRY and SYGVKD. V was shortened by 5 bases and J by 1 base, with 13 bases between the two germline ends. Methods used by the authors: Reference gene primers were amplified, and this amplification served to estimate nucleated cell counts. Profiling relied on immunoSEQ multiplex PCR, and the TCRdb table lists in-frame clones only, not all of them. V and J calls plus clone size are reproduced from that table; the DNA served to infer D and trimming. The profile shows 50,000 to 75,000 clones, about 90% of them singletons. This chain connects TRBV10-3 to TRBJ2-3, with a weak D call TRBD2 (7 bases). The TCR comes from a man older than 75 in a cohort sampled during active COVID-19. Sequencing input: peripheral blood. CDR3 DNA: TGTGCCATCAGTAGGGAGGGACACGGCACAGATACGCAGTATTTT. Translating gives CAISREGHGTDTQYF.